Only a few counts were recorded for the clone carrying this TCR beta chain. What it binds is unknown. The study reverse transcribed the entire isolated RNA, so it sequenced expressed TCRB transcripts. The assay was immunoSEQ multiplex PCR, and TCRdb's table has in-frame clones only and misses some. This table holds roughly 450,000 clones, approximately 15% found once. The data derive from a study of beta chain features in type 1 diabetes. From germline, CDR1 is LGHNA and CDR2 YSLEER. The CDR3 spans 15 residues. V lost 0 bases and J 4 bases, leaving 12 bases between the germline ends. Findings and limits, study-wide: Shorter TCRB CDR3s, moderately but significantly so, marked every one of the four CD4+ subsets in Type 1 diabetes patients. TCRB repertoires of naive, central memory and Treg cells appeared more similar among patients than among healthy donors.

The source is a man aged 25 to 45 in good health. V and J are TRBV4-3 and TRBJ1-2; D may be TRBD1 (5 bases). The sample taken for sequencing was naive CD4+ T cells from blood. The DNA of the CDR3 is TGCGCCAGCAGCCAAGATGACAGTTCATTCTATGGCTACACCTTC. This encodes CASSQDDSSFYGYTF.